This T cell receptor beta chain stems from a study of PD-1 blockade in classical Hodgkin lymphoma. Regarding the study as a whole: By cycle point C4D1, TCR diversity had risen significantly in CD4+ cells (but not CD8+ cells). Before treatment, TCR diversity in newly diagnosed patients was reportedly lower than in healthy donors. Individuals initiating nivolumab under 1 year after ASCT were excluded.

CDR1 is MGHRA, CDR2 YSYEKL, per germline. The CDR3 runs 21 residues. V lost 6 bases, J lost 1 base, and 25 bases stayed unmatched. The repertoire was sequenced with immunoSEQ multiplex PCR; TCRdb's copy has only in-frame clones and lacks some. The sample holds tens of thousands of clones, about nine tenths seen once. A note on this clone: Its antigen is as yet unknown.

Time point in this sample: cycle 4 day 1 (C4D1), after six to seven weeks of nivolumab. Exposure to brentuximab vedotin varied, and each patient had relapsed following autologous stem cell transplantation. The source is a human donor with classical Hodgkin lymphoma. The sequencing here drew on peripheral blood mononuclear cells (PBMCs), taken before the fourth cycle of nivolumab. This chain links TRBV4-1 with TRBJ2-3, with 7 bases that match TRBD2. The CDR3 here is CASRPRYEAKRGDDRTDTQYF. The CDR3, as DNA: TGCGCCAGCAGGCCAAGATATGAGGCGAAACGGGGGGACGATCGCACAGATACGCAGTATTTT.